This T cell receptor beta chain originates from a study of blood T cell repertoires in COVID-19. The repertoire was sequenced with immunoSEQ multiplex PCR; TCRdb's copy has only in-frame clones and lacks some. The table lists approximately 350,000 clones, roughly 84% of them singletons, with 2.5% to 3% in the top ten. For recovered donors of Cohort 3, there were two negative PCRs, clearance, or symptom resolution. Germline-derived CDR1 and CDR2 are MNHEY and SMNVEV (reference sequence). With 0 bases clipped from V and 4 bases from J, the junction kept 7 bases outside the gene matches. This CDR3 has 17 amino acids.

The V and J genes are TRBV27 and TRBJ2-7; 12 bases are a match to TRBD2. This receptor was taken from a woman aged 30 to 39 who had recovered from COVID-19. Material: PBMCs or T cells enriched from blood (not recorded which). CDR3 in DNA: TGTGCCAGCAGTTTATCGGGACGGACTAGCGGGATGTACGAGCAGTACTTC. It yields the protein CASSLSGRTSGMYEQYF.